This T cell receptor beta chain was retrieved from a study of cytomegalovirus exposure and HLA in healthy donors. PCR was performed using 60 Vbeta and 13 Jbeta primers. Per the study methods: Unique TCR beta chains numbered around 80 million in a later analysis, with around 10 million shared. The method was immunoSEQ multiplex PCR; TCRdb's version includes in-frame clones alone and lacks a portion of them. V, J and clone size are taken as reported in that table, and D and trimming were inferred from the DNA itself. The repertoire consists of about 200,000 clones, with roughly four fifths occurring once and the leading ten covering about 2.1%. As regards this clone: No antigen is known for it.

Overall study results and limits: An analysis done earlier found most TCR beta V segments productive about 90% or about 30% of the time. The study listed approximately 170 cytomegalovirus-associated TCR beta chains. Under in vitro conditions, three CMV-associated chains were confirmed as specific for CMV antigens.

The source of this sequence is a man aged 30 to 39 in good health and CMV-seronegative. Sequencing used PBMCs.

The CDR3 region is CASSEWKGLNTGELFF. In nucleotides, the CDR3 is TGTGCCAGCAGTGAATGGAAGGGGCTCAACACCGGGGAGCTGTTTTTT. The V gene is TRBV6-1, the J gene TRBJ2-2, with D possibly being TRBD1 (5 bases). The CDR3 totals 16 residues. Germline CDR1 reads MNHNS; CDR2 reads SASEGT. V lost 2 bases and J lost 2, with 12 bases in between.